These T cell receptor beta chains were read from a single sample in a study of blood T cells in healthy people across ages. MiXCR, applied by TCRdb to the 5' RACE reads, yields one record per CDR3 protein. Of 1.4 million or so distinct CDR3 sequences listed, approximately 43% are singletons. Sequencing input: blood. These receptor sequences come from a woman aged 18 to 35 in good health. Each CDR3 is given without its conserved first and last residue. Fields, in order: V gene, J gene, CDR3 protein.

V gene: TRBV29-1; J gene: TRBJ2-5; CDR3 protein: STRLVETQY
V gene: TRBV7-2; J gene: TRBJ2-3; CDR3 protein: ASSLDRLRGSTDTQY
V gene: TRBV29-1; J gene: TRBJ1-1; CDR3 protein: SVGGPTGDTEAF
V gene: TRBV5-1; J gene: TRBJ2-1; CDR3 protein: ASSLTRREQF
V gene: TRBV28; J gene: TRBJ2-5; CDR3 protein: ATYAPGQGSRRTQY
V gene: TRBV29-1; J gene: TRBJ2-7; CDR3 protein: SVGPGTSGSYEQY
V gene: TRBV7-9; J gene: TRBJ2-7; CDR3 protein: ASSLVGLEQY
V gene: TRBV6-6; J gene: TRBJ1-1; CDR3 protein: ASIQGGFYTEAF
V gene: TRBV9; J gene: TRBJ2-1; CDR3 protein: ASSVAPSSGSEQF
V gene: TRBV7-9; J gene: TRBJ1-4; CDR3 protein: ASSLALQGGKLF
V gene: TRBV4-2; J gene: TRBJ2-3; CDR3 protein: ASSHERQGRDTQY
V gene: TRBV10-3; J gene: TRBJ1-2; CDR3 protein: AISESWRDYGYT
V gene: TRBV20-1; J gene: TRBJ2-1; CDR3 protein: SCSARSREYNEQF
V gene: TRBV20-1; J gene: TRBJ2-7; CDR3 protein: SARAGGSNYEQY
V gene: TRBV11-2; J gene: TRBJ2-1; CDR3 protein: ASSLERVGRERYNEQF
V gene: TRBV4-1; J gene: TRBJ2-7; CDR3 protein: ASSQVLRGGYEQY
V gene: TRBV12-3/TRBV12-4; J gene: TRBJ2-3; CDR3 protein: ASCLGATDTQY
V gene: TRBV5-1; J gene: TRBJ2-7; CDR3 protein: ASSGGNPYEQY
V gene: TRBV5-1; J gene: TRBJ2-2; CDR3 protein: ASSLLGSSANTGELF
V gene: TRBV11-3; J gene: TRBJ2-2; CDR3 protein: ASSEDSANTGELF
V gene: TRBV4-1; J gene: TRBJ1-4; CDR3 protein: ASSHPTSDEKLF
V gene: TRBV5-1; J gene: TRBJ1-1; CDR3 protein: ASSSGLIGTEAF
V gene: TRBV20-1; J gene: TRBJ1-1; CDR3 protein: SAPKRTAFNTEAF
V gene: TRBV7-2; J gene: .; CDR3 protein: ASSTRLGGGEQY
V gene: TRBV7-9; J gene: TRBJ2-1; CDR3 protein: ASTQTSGGPTYNEQF
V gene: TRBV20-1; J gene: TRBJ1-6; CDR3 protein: SARDSRSPLH
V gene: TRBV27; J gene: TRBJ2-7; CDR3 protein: ASSTRTGVIHYEQY
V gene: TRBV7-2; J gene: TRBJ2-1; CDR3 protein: ASSLQASTYNEQF
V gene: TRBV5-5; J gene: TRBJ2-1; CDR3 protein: ASSLASTGPYNEQF
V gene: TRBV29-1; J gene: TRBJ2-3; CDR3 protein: SVERGARSATDTQY
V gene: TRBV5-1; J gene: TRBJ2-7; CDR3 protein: ASSWGQGTREQY
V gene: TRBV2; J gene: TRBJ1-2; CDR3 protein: ASQGYQAGGYT
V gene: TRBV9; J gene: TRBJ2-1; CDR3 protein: ASSVDVGTQF
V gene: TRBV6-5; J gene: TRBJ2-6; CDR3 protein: ASSLESAGAHSGANVLT
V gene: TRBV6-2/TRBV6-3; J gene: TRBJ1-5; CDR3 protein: ASSYSKGAEQPQH
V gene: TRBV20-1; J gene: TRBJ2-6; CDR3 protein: SASAHSGANVLT
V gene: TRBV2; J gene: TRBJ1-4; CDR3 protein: ASSEEGTTNEKLF
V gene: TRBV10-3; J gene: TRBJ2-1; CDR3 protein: AISGGMAYNEQF
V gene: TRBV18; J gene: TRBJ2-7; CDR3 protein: ASSQLATSYEQY
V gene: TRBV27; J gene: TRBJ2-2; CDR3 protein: ASSPGTSGTTNTGELF
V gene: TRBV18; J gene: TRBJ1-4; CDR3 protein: ASSRTDNEKLF
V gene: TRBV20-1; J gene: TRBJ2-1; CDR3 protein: SATSAGRYNEQF
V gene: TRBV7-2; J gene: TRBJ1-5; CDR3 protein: ASSFRGQGSNQPQH
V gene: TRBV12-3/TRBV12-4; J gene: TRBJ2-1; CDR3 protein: ASTRGERLLGSEQF
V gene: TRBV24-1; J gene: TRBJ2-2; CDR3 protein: ATSGSSGLAGNTGELF
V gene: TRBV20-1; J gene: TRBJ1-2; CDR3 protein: SAARTLDYGYT
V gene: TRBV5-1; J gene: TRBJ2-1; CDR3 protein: ASSPWTGKSLPSSYNEQF
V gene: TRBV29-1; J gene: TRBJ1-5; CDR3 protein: SVATDQGPQH
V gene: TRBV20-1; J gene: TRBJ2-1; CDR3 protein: SAIRTSRGNEQF
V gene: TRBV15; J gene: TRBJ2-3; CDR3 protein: ATSRGGADTQY
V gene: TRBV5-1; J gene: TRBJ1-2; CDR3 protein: ASSLGGFRPNYGYT
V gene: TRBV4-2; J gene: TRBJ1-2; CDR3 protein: ASSEWGNGYGYT
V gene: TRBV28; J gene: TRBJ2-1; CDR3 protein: ASSPSGQGNEQF
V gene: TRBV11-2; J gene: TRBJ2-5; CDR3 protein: ASSSGLAGTETQY